The sequence of this T cell receptor beta chain was determined in a study of T cell responses to AZD1222 COVID-19 vaccine. The V end lost 10 bases, the J end lost 4 bases, and 13 bases lay between the germline ends. This CDR3 has 13 amino acids. Germline V gives CDR1 ENHRY, CDR2 SYGVKD. The method was immunoSEQ multiplex PCR; TCRdb's version includes in-frame clones alone and lacks a portion of them. Found here are 150,000 to 180,000 clones, 80% to 90% of them singletons; the top ten hold 5.5%. The sequences come from peripheral blood, collected on day 0 of MenACWY control vaccination. The chain uses TRBV10-3 and TRBJ1-4; D is unresolved. This sequence originates from an adult in good health. The CDR3 DNA is TGTGCCACCCTGGAAGCGGTTAATGAAAAACTGTTTTTT. It codes for CATLEAVNEKLFF.